This T cell receptor (beta chain) was observed in a study of cytomegalovirus exposure and HLA in healthy donors. Both 60 Vbeta primers and 13 Jbeta primers went into the PCR. Profiled with immunoSEQ multiplex PCR; TCRdb holds only in-frame clones, not every one. Among fewer than 110,000 clones listed, about 74% were seen once. This CDR3 has 15 residues. Germline assignment: CDR1 SNHLY and CDR2 FYNNEI. V lost 7 bases to trimming and J lost 5 bases; unmatched junction nucleotides: 8. This receptor was taken from a middle-aged woman in good health and CMV-seropositive. The chain recombines TRBV2 with TRBJ2-2, with 9 bases that match TRBD1. Material: PBMCs. As DNA, the CDR3 is TGTGCCAGCACCGAGCGGACAGGGGTGACCGGGGAGCTGTTTTTT. Translated: CASTERTGVTGELFF.